The clone carrying this T cell receptor beta chain was picked up a small number of times. The assay was immunoSEQ multiplex PCR, and TCRdb's table has in-frame clones only and misses some. In the table there are about 120,000 clones, less than 75% of which are singletons. This record comes from a study of blood T cell repertoires in COVID-19. CDR3 size: 14 residues. CDR1 and CDR2 from the germline V gene are SGHKS and YYEKEE (reference sequence). V trimming: 2 bases; J trimming: 5 bases; junction bases outside the gene matches: 3. Sequenced input: peripheral blood. The source is a woman aged 55-75 years with acute or convalescent COVID-19. The chain employs TRBV5-5 and TRBJ1-4, with TRBD1 matching over 7 bases. As DNA, the CDR3 is TGTGCCAGCAGCTTCCCGGGACAGAATGAAAAACTGTTTTTT. As protein: CASSFPGQNEKLFF.